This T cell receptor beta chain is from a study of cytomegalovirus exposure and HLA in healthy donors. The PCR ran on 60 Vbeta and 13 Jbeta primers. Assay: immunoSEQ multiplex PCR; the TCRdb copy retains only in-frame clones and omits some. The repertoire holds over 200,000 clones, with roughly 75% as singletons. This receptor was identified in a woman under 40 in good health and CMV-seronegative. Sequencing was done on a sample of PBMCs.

CDR3: CAIRIGAVAEAFF. The CDR3 DNA follows: TGTGCCATCAGGATAGGGGCTGTCGCTGAAGCTTTCTTT. The V gene is TRBV10-3, the J gene TRBJ1-1; weak D call: TRBD1 (5 bases). The V gene's germline CDR1 is ENHRY and CDR2 SYGVKD. CDR3 length equals 13 residues. The V end was cut by 6 bases, the J end by 6 bases, with 14 bases between.